Following are 8 T cell receptor beta chains from one sample sequenced in a study of blood T cell repertoires in COVID-19. Assay used: immunoSEQ multiplex PCR; TCRdb lists only in-frame clones, some missing. The sample lists around 62,000 clones, just under 90% occurring once. The material sequenced was peripheral blood. All receptors derive from a man aged 55 to 70 with acute or convalescent COVID-19.

This rearrangement joins TRBV28 to TRBJ1-2; tentatively, D is TRBD1 (5 bases). CDR3 length: 12 amino acids. The V gene lost 7 bases and the J gene lost 10 bases, with 16 bases spanning the gap. Germline values: CDR1 MDHEN, CDR2 SYDVKM. This CDR3 reads CASTRGTRIYTF. Written as DNA, the CDR3 is TGTGCCAGCACACGGGGGACTAGGATCTACACCTTC.

The chain links TRBV7-9 to TRBJ2-7; tentatively, D is TRBD1 (5 bases). The CDR3 is made up of 17 amino acids. V shed 0 bases and J shed 2 bases, with 17 bases lying between them. The germline CDR1 and CDR2 sequences are SEHNR and FQNEAQ (reference sequence). CDR3 region: CASSLALDTSLAYEQYF. CDR3 coding DNA: TGTGCCAGCAGCTTAGCCTTGGACACCTCCTTGGCCTACGAGCAGTACTTC.

V usage is TRBV11-3 and J usage is TRBJ2-1; D perhaps matches TRBD2 (6 bases). CDR1 is SGHNT and CDR2 is YENEEA in the germline V gene. The V gene lost 0 bases and the J gene lost 4 bases, with 10 bases spanning the gap. CDR3 length equals 15 residues. Here the CDR3 DNA reads TGTGCCAGCAGCTTAGATCTTGGGACTTACAATGAGCAGTTCTTC. Translating it yields CASSLDLGTYNEQFF.

The rearrangement links TRBV4-2 to TRBJ2-2; 13 bases are a match to TRBD2. The V gene end was trimmed by 2 bases and the J gene end by 5 bases; junction bases not matched to a gene: 5. CDR3 size: 17 residues. CDR1 is LGHNA, CDR2 YNFKEQ, per germline. The CDR3: CASSQSGTSGKTGELFF. The CDR3 nucleotides read TGTGCCAGCAGCCAATCCGGGACTAGCGGGAAAACCGGGGAGCTGTTTTTT.

This chain joins TRBV19 and TRBJ2-3, with 9 bases fitting TRBD1. The CDR3 runs 15 residues. V gave up 5 bases and J gave up 4 bases; unmatched junction bases: 7. Germline CDR1 and CDR2: LNHDA and SQIVND (reference sequence). CDR3 DNA sequence: TGTGCCAGTAGTCGGGACAGGGAAAGTGCAGATACGCAGTATTTT. Its protein is CASSRDRESADTQYF.

This clone occurred a few times. The V gene is TRBV30, the J gene TRBJ1-5; TRBD1 might be the D (5 bases). Trimming pared 2 bases from V and 7 bases from J, leaving 12 bases between. Germline V gene lookup returns CDR1 GTSNPN and CDR2 SVGIG (reference sequence). This CDR3 comprises 13 residues. In nucleotides, the CDR3 is TGTGCCTGGAGTAGGGGCGGCGAGCAGCCCCAGCATTTT. Protein sequence: CAWSRGGEQPQHF.

This chain connects TRBV7-8 to TRBJ1-3; the D is unclear. V was pared by 5 bases and J by 0 bases, with 11 bases between. This CDR3 has 15 residues. Looked up from germline, CDR1 is SGHVS and CDR2 is FQNEAQ. The DNA of the CDR3 is TGTGCCAGCAGCCCAGTTGTCAACTCTGGAAACACCATATATTTT. Translating it yields CASSPVVNSGNTIYF.

CDR3 loop: CASSLGGGESNQPQHF. For the CDR3, the DNA is TGTGCCAGCAGCTTGGGTGGGGGCGAAAGCAATCAGCCCCAGCATTTT. The V call is TRBV5-6, the J call TRBJ1-5; a weak D match, TRBD1 (6 bases). V lost 0 bases and J lost 1, with 11 bases in between. Germline-derived CDR1 and CDR2 are SGHDT and YYEEEE. The CDR3 runs to 16 residues.